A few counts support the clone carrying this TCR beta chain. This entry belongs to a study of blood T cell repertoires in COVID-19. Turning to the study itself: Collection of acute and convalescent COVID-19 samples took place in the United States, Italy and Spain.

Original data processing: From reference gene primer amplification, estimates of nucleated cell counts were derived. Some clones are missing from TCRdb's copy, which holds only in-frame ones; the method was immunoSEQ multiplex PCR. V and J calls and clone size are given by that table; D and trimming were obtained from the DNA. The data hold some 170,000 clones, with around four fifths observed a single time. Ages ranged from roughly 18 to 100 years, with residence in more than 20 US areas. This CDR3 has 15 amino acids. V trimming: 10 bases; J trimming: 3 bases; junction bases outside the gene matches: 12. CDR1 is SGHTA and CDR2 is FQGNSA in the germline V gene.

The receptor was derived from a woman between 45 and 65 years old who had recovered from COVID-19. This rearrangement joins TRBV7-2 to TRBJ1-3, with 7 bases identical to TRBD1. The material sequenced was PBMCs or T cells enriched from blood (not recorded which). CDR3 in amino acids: CATSRDRDSGNTIYF. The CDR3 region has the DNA TGTGCCACCAGTAGGGACCGGGACAGTGGAAACACCATATATTTT.